This entry lists 9 T cell receptor beta chains sequenced from one sample in a study of cytomegalovirus exposure and HLA in healthy donors. Primers: 60 Vbeta forward and 13 Jbeta reverse. TCRdb keeps only in-frame clones here, not all; method: immunoSEQ multiplex PCR. The sample carries over 150,000 clones, roughly 80% recorded once. The source material was PBMCs. All receptors derive from a woman aged 40 to 50 in good health and CMV-seronegative.

V gene TRBV29-1 combines with J gene TRBJ2-5, with TRBD2 identical over 11 bases. The CDR3 loop spans 14 amino acids. Germline V gene sequence: CDR1 SQVTM, CDR2 ANQGSEA. V was pared by 4 bases and J by 2 bases, with 3 bases of the junction left unmatched. The CDR3 reads CSVGLAGGQETQYF. CDR3 sequence (DNA): TGCAGCGTTGGTCTAGCGGGGGGTCAAGAGACCCAGTACTTC.

The J gene is TRBJ1-2, the V gene TRBV7-9; a possible D gene is TRBD1 (5 bases). Germline V CDR1 and CDR2: SEHNR, FQNEAQ (reference sequence). The CDR3 covers 14 residues. V was pared by 2 bases and J by 11 bases, with 18 bases between. CDR3 loop: CASSLPTLQEGYTF. CDR3 bases: TGTGCCAGCAGCTTACCCACCCTACAGGAAGGATACACCTTC.

This rearrangement joins TRBV2 to TRBJ1-1; 7 bases align to TRBD1. The germline V gene has CDR1 SNHLY and CDR2 FYNNEI. The CDR3 contains 14 residues. V lost 6 bases and J lost 0; bases outside the gene matches: 4. In DNA, the CDR3 is TGTGCCAGCAGCCAGGGACAGTTGAACACTGAAGCTTTCTTT. Its translation: CASSQGQLNTEAFF.

The chain has TRBV6-6 and TRBJ2-7, with D possibly matching TRBD2 (6 bases). The CDR3 has 15 residues. Trimming left V 0 bases short and J 10 bases short, with 19 bases between. CDR1 and CDR2 from the germline V gene are MNHNY and SVGAGI (reference sequence). CDR3 sequence: CASSYSAGRTKSQYF. The CDR3 DNA reads as TGTGCCAGCAGTTACTCAGCGGGCAGGACCAAGAGCCAGTACTTC.

The chain combines TRBV28 with TRBJ1-2; the match to TRBD1 covers 9 bases. V lost 5 bases to trimming and J lost 8 bases; unmatched junction nucleotides: 9. The CDR3 is 14 residues long. The germline V gene encodes CDR1 MDHEN and CDR2 SYDVKM. Written as DNA, the CDR3 is TGTGCCAGCAGTCCAGCACAGGGGGCGCTAGGCTACACCTTC. Protein sequence: CASSPAQGALGYTF.

This clone was recorded once. The chain uses TRBV2 and TRBJ2-2, with D perhaps TRBD1 (6 bases). CDR3 length: 15 amino acids. Looked up from germline, CDR1 is SNHLY and CDR2 is FYNNEI. The germline V and J ends were trimmed by 5 bases and 6 bases, with 16 bases remaining between them. CDR3 nucleotide sequence: TGTGCCAGCAGTACAGGGTCGGGCGGCGCCGGGGAGCTGTTTTTT. It specifies CASSTGSGGAGELFF.

The chain is built from TRBV10-3 and TRBJ2-5; 8 nucleotides line up with TRBD2. The germline V gene encodes CDR1 ENHRY and CDR2 SYGVKD. The CDR3 runs to 14 residues. Losses at the gene ends were 2 bases for V and 5 bases for J; bases not matched to a gene: 4. The CDR3 nucleotides read TGTGCCATCAGTGAGGCGGGGGGCAGGGAGACCCAGTACTTC. Amino acids: CAISEAGGRETQYF.

J is TRBJ2-5 and V is TRBV6-1, with D unclear. The CDR3 loop spans 15 amino acids. Per germline, CDR1 MNHNS and CDR2 SASEGT. The V end was cut by 1 base, the J end by 2 bases, with 11 bases between. Written as DNA, the CDR3 is TGTGCCAGCAGTGAAGGCGGCAGCTTACAAGAGACCCAGTACTTC. Translated, it gives CASSEGGSLQETQYF.

The chain employs TRBV19 and TRBJ1-1; TRBD1 agrees at 9 bases. V dropped 6 bases and J dropped 10; count of bases not matched to a gene: 6. The V gene's germline CDR1 is LNHDA and CDR2 SQIVND (reference sequence). The CDR3 is made up of 12 amino acids. CDR3 DNA sequence: TGTGCCAGTAGACCTCTGACAGGGGGAGCTTTCTTT. It is translated as CASRPLTGGAFF.